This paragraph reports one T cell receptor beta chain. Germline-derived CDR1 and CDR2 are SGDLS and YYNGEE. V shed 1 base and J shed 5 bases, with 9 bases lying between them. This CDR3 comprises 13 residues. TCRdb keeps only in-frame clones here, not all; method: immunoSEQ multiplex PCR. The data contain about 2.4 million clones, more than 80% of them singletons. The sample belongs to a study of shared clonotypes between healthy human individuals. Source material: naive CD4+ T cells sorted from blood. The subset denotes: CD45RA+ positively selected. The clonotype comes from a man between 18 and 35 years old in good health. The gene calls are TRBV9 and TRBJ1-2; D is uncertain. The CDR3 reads CASSVMGQYGYTF. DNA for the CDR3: TGTGCCAGCAGCGTAATGGGTCAATATGGCTACACCTTC.